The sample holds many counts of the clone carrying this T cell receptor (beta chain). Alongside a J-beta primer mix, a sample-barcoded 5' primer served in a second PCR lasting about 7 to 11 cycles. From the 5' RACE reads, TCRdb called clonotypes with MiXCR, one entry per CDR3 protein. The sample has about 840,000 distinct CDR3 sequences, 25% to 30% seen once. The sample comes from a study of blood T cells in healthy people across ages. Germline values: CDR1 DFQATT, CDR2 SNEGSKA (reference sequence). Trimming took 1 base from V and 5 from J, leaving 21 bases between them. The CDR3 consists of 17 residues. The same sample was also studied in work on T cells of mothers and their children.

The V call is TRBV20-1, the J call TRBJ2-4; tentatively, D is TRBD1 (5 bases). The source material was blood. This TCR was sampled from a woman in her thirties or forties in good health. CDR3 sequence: CSARGSGSSAVENIQYF. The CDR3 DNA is TGCAGTGCTAGAGGTTCAGGGTCATCCGCCGTTGAAAACATTCAGTACTTC.